The 27 T cell receptor beta chains presented below share a single source sample, sequenced in a study of blood T cell repertoires in COVID-19. This table comes from immunoSEQ multiplex PCR, and its TCRdb copy is limited to in-frame clones, with some not included. The sample records around 700,000 clones, around 89% being singletons. The sample taken for sequencing was peripheral blood. The receptors were sampled from a woman aged 18-29 years with acute or convalescent COVID-19.

This sequence joins TRBV6-1 and TRBJ1-2, with a tentative D call TRBD1 (5 bases). The CDR3 covers 17 residues. Trimming pared 1 base from V and 0 bases from J, leaving 15 bases between. Germline V gives CDR1 MNHNS, CDR2 SASEGT. The CDR3 sequence: CASSEGAGPWTNYGYTF. In DNA form, the CDR3 reads TGTGCCAGCAGTGAAGGGGCAGGGCCATGGACTAACTATGGCTACACCTTC.

The chain combines TRBV11-2 with TRBJ1-6, with TRBD1 as a possible D gene (6 bases). This CDR3 region has 16 residues. Germline CDR1 is SGHAT and CDR2 is FQNNGV. The V end was cut by 3 bases, the J end by 8 bases, with 17 bases between. DNA of the CDR3: TGTGCCAGCAGCTTCCGACCGGGCCCAGGGGATTCACCCCTCCACTTT. This sequence encodes CASSFRPGPGDSPLHF.

This sequence joins TRBV19 and TRBJ2-3; D is possibly TRBD1 (5 bases). V was clipped by 4 bases and J by 3 bases, with 8 bases between them. The CDR3 spans 13 residues. CDR1 LNHDA and CDR2 SQIVND come from the germline V gene (reference sequence). Here the CDR3 DNA reads TGTGCCAGTAGTACTCCAGGGACAGATACGCAGTATTTT. The encoded protein is CASSTPGTDTQYF.

The V call is TRBV11-2, the J call TRBJ2-7, with 8 bases identical to TRBD1. The CDR3 runs 15 residues. Looked up from germline, CDR1 is SGHAT and CDR2 is FQNNGV. After removal of 5 bases from V and 6 bases from J, the junction contained 12 bases not matched to a gene. The DNA of the CDR3 is TGTGCCAGCAGCGGGGTGGGGACAGGCAATTTCGAGCAGTACTTC. Translated: CASSGVGTGNFEQYF.

This clone showed up just once. This rearrangement joins TRBV6-5 to TRBJ1-1; 10 bases line up with TRBD1. The V segment lost 6 bases and the J segment 2 bases; nucleotides outside the gene matches: 6. Germline V gene lookup returns CDR1 MNHEY and CDR2 SVGAGI. The CDR3 runs to 15 residues. The DNA of the CDR3 is TGTGCCAGCAGGCTGACAGGGGGCGTAAACACTGAAGCTTTCTTT. Amino acids: CASRLTGGVNTEAFF.

This chain links TRBV4-1 with TRBJ1-1; TRBD1 agrees at 8 bases. The junction had 5 bases not matched to a gene; V was cut back by 0 bases and J by 2 bases. This CDR3 has 16 residues. The germline V gene has CDR1 MGHRA and CDR2 YSYEKL. CDR3 DNA sequence: TGCGCCAGCAGCCAAGACGACAGGGGATCTAACACTGAAGCTTTCTTT. It specifies CASSQDDRGSNTEAFF.

This rearrangement joins TRBV9 to TRBJ1-5; tentatively, D is TRBD1 (5 bases). Per germline, CDR1 SGDLS and CDR2 YYNGEE. Trimming took off 3 bases at V and 4 bases at J, with 17 bases between the two ends. CDR3 size: 16 residues. The CDR3 is CASSGKWQEGNQPQHF. DNA for the CDR3: TGTGCCAGCAGCGGGAAGTGGCAGGAGGGGAATCAGCCCCAGCATTTT.

The chain carries TRBV6-2 or TRBV6-3 and TRBJ2-3, with D possibly being TRBD1 (6 bases). The length of the CDR3 is 17 residues. Looked up from germline, CDR1 is MNHEY and CDR2 is SVGEGT. The V gene lost 0 bases and the J gene lost 4 bases, with 17 bases spanning the gap. The CDR3 region has the DNA TGTGCCAGCAGTTACTCCCGTGTAAGATCAGGGGCAGATACGCAGTATTTT. It is translated as CASSYSRVRSGADTQYF.

This clone showed up just once. The same CDR3 also results from other DNA sequences found in this sample. The chain combines TRBV18 with TRBJ1-1; unclear D gene. Trimming took 1 base from V and 1 from J, leaving 7 bases between them. There are 14 residues in the CDR3. The V gene's germline CDR1 is KGHSH and CDR2 LQKENI. The CDR3 is CASSPQSGNTEAFF. The CDR3 DNA is TGTGCCAGCTCACCACAATCCGGGAACACTGAAGCTTTCTTT.

The rearrangement joins TRBV19 to TRBJ1-1, with D unresolved. The germline V gene has CDR1 LNHDA and CDR2 SQIVND (reference sequence). CDR3 length: 12 residues. V was trimmed by 8 bases and J by 5 bases, leaving 12 bases between them. The CDR3 sequence: CASSAETTEAFF. The CDR3 DNA sequence: TGTGCCAGTTCAGCGGAGACAACTGAAGCTTTCTTT. Using reference TRBV19 and TRBJ1-1 for the parts outside the CDR3, the full variable domain is DGGITQSPKYLFRKEGQNVTLSCEQNLNHDAMYWYRQDPGQGLRLIYYSQIVNDFQKGDIAEGYSVSREKKESFPLTVTSAQKNPTAFYLCASSAETTEAFFGQGTRLTVV.

This chain uses TRBV7-6 with TRBJ2-1; 7 nucleotides match TRBD2. The CDR3 spans 16 residues. The trim removed 5 bases at V and 0 bases at J, leaving 7 bases unmatched. In germline, CDR1 is SGHVS, CDR2 FNYEAQ. The CDR3 DNA reads TGTGCCAGCAGCCAGCAGCGGGGAAGCTCCTACAATGAGCAGTTCTTC. Amino acid sequence: CASSQQRGSSYNEQFF.

The V and J genes are TRBV28 and TRBJ1-2, with a tentative D call TRBD1 (6 bases). Germline V gives CDR1 MDHEN, CDR2 SYDVKM. The germline V and J ends were trimmed by 4 bases and 6 bases, with 15 bases remaining between them. The CDR3 covers 14 residues. The chain's CDR3 is CASSSPSYRDGYTF. In nucleotides, the CDR3 is TGTGCCAGCAGTTCCCCCTCCTACAGGGATGGCTACACCTTC.

The table lists this clone with a count of one. J is TRBJ2-2 and V is TRBV7-6; 9 bases match TRBD1. V shed 0 bases, J shed 5 bases, and the junction held 4 bases outside the gene matches. The CDR3 is 16 amino acids. Per the germline V gene, CDR1 is SGHVS and CDR2 is FNYEAQ. The CDR3 DNA sequence: TGTGCCAGCAGCTTAGCGAACAGGGGGCTGACCGGGGAGCTGTTTTTT. This sequence encodes CASSLANRGLTGELFF.

The chain recombines TRBV5-8 with TRBJ1-5, with 7 bases that match TRBD1. V trimming: 4 bases; J trimming: 6 bases; junction bases outside the gene matches: 10. Germline-derived CDR1 and CDR2 are SGHTS and YDEGEE. This CDR3 has 15 residues. CDR3 amino acids: CASSPVSTGFQPQHF. As DNA, the CDR3 is TGTGCCAGCAGCCCCGTGTCGACAGGGTTTCAGCCCCAGCATTTT.

The chain employs TRBV4-2 and TRBJ2-7, with 11 bases that match TRBD1. This CDR3 is built from 14 residues. Germline V gene lookup returns CDR1 LGHNA and CDR2 YNFKEQ. J was trimmed by 3 bases and V by 4 bases; bases with no gene match: 2. The CDR3: CASSPGTGGYEQYF. DNA of the CDR3: TGTGCCAGCAGCCCCGGGACAGGGGGCTACGAGCAGTACTTC.

J is TRBJ1-1 and V is TRBV9; tentative D call: TRBD1 (6 bases). CDR1 is SGDLS, CDR2 YYNGEE, per germline. V was clipped by 2 bases and J by 6 bases, with 14 bases between them. CDR3 length: 14 residues. CDR3 sequence (DNA): TGTGCCAGCAGCGTGGGAACAGGGTCGTCTGAAGCTTTCTTT. This sequence encodes CASSVGTGSSEAFF. Supplemented by reference TRBV9 and TRBJ1-1, the full variable domain reads DSGVTQTPKHLITATGQRVTLRCSPRSGDLSVYWYQQSLDQGLQFLIQYYNGEERAKGNILERFSAQQFPDLHSELNLSSLELGDSALYFCASSVGTGSSEAFFGQGTRLTVV.

Worth noting for this clone: The same CDR3 is also encoded by other DNA sequences in this sample. The CDR3 bases are TGCGCCAGCAGCATAAAGACAGGGTTGAACACTGAAGCTTTCTTT. Encoded protein: CASSIKTGLNTEAFF. The chain couples TRBV5-1 to TRBJ1-1; 7 bases agree with TRBD1. The germline gives CDR1 SGHRS, CDR2 YFSETQ. The V and J ends lost 4 bases and 0 bases, in that order; junction bases with no gene match: 6. The CDR3 runs 15 residues.

Only one count was recorded for this clone. The rearrangement links TRBV18 to TRBJ1-5, with D hard to call. Germline V lookup: CDR1 KGHSH, CDR2 LQKENI. V gave up 3 bases and J gave up 5 bases, with 8 bases separating them. The CDR3 has 13 residues. This chain's CDR3 is CASSPGSYQPQHF. In DNA form, the CDR3 reads TGTGCCAGCTCACCCGGGAGTTATCAGCCCCAGCATTTT.

V gene TRBV13 combines with J gene TRBJ2-7; D is perhaps TRBD1 (6 bases). This CDR3 has 13 residues. Germline V CDR1 and CDR2: PRHDT, FYEKMQ (reference sequence). The V gene lost 0 bases and the J gene lost 7 bases, with 10 bases spanning the gap. CDR3 nucleotide sequence: TGTGCCAGCAGCTTAGGGGGCCAGGGGGAGCAGTACTTC. Its protein product is CASSLGGQGEQYF. The complete variable domain, with remaining parts taken from reference TRBV13 and TRBJ2-7, reads AAGVIQSPRHLIKEKRETATLKCYPIPRHDTVYWYQQGPGQDPQFLISFYEKMQSDKGSIPDRFSAQQFSDYHSELNMSSLELGDSALYFCASSLGGQGEQYFGPGTRLTVT.

The V gene is TRBV7-6, the J gene TRBJ2-7; D remains ambiguous. The CDR3 runs to 13 residues. CDR1 and CDR2 from the germline V gene are SGHVS and FNYEAQ. The V end was cut by 7 bases, the J end by 6 bases, with 16 bases between. The CDR3 is CASTTNQMAEQYF. CDR3 DNA: TGTGCCAGCACCACCAATCAAATGGCCGAGCAGTACTTC.

The chain recombines TRBV6-4 with TRBJ2-3; possible D gene TRBD2, 6 bases. The CDR3 has 15 residues. Trimming removed 0 bases from V and 5 bases from J, with 12 bases in between. Germline V CDR1 and CDR2: MRHNA, SNTAGT. DNA for the CDR3: TGTGCCAGCAGTGACTCCGAAACGGGGGTAGATACGCAGTATTTT. Amino acid sequence: CASSDSETGVDTQYF.

This sequence joins TRBV27 and TRBJ2-7, with D perhaps matching TRBD1 (6 bases). CDR3 length: 11 residues. CDR1 and CDR2 from the germline V gene are MNHEY and SMNVEV (reference sequence). The V and J ends lost 5 bases and 7 bases respectively, with 9 bases between them. The CDR3 nucleotides read TGTGCCAGCAGTCTCGGGACAGAGCAGTACTTC. It specifies CASSLGTEQYF.

The rearrangement links TRBV3-1 (or the pseudogene TRBV3-2) to TRBJ1-1; D might be TRBD1 (5 bases). CDR3 length: 14 amino acids. Germline V gene data show CDR1 as LGHDT and CDR2 as YNNKEL (reference sequence). Trimming shortened V by 6 bases and J by 1 base, and 12 bases separated the two germline ends. CDR3 nucleotide sequence: TGTGCCAGCAGGGAACAGGCACCGAACACTGAAGCTTTCTTT. This encodes CASREQAPNTEAFF.

This rearrangement joins TRBV5-6 to TRBJ1-1; a weak D match, TRBD1 (6 bases). V shed 0 bases and J shed 8 bases, with 14 bases lying between them. Germline V gene data show CDR1 as SGHDT and CDR2 as YYEEEE. The CDR3 runs 14 residues. The CDR3 DNA sequence: TGTGCCAGCAGCTTGGTGCCGGATAGGGGGGAAGCTTTCTTT. Translation gives CASSLVPDRGEAFF. The full variable domain, its missing parts supplied by reference TRBV5-6 and TRBJ1-1, is DAGVTQSPTHLIKTRGQQVTLRCSPKSGHDTVSWYQQALGQGPQFIFQYYEEEERQRGNFPDRFSGHQFPNYSSELNVNALLLGDSALYLCASSLVPDRGEAFFGQGTRLTVV.

This rearrangement joins TRBV19 to TRBJ1-6; TRBD1 might be the D (5 bases). V was clipped by 5 bases and J by 9 bases, with 11 bases between them. There are 13 residues in the CDR3. Per the germline V gene, CDR1 is LNHDA and CDR2 is SQIVND (reference sequence). CDR3 sequence reads: CASSASGFSPLHF. The CDR3 nucleotides are TGTGCCAGTAGTGCCTCAGGGTTTTCACCCCTCCACTTT. Together with reference TRBV19 and TRBJ1-6, the CDR3 gives the full variable domain: DGGITQSPKYLFRKEGQNVTLSCEQNLNHDAMYWYRQDPGQGLRLIYYSQIVNDFQKGDIAEGYSVSREKKESFPLTVTSAQKNPTAFYLCASSASGFSPLHFGNGTRLTVT.

The V and J genes are TRBV13 and TRBJ2-2; TRBD2 matches 8 bases. V shed 5 bases and J 9 bases; nucleotides not matched to a gene: 5. CDR3 length: 13 residues. Germline-derived CDR1 and CDR2 are PRHDT and FYEKMQ (reference sequence). The CDR3 DNA sequence: TGTGCCAGCAGCGACCGGACTAGCCGGGAGCTGTTTTTT. Translated, it gives CASSDRTSRELFF.

The rearrangement uses TRBV10-2 and TRBJ1-5, with TRBD1 matching over 8 bases. V shed 2 bases and J 6 bases; nucleotides not matched to a gene: 12. This CDR3 is 17 amino acids long. The germline CDR1 and CDR2 sequences are WSHSY and SAAADI. The CDR3 DNA follows: TGCGCCAGCAGTGAGGTCTTGGGACAGGCCTGGGGTCAGCCCCAGCATTTT. Amino acid sequence: CASSEVLGQAWGQPQHF.